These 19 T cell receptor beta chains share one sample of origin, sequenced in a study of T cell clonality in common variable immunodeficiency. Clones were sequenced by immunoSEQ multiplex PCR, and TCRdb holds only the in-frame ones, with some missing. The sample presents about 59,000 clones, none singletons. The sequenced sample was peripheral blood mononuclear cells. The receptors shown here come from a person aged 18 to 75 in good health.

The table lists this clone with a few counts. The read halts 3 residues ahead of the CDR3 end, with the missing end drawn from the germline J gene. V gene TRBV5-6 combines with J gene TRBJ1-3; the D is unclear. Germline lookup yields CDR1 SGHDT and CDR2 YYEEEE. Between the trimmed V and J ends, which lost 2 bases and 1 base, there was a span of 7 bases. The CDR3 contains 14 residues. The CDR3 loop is CASSFPESGNTIYF. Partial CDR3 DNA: TGTGCCAGCAGCTTCCCAGAGTCTGGAAACACC.

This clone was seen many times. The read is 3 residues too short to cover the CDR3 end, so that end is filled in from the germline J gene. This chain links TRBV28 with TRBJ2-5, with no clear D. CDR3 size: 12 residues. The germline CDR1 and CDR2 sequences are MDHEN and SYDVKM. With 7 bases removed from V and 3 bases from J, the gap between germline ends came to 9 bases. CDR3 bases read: TGTGCCAGCAACCTACCGGAAGAGACC. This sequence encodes CASNLPEET. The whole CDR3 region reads CASNLPEETQYF.

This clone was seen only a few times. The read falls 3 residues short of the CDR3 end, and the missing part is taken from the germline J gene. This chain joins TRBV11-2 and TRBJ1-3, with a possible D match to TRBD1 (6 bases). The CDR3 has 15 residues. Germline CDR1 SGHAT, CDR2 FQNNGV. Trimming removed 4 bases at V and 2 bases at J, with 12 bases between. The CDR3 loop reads CASSSLQGPGNTIYF. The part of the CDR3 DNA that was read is TGTGCCAGCAGCTCTTTACAGGGTCCTGGAAACACC.

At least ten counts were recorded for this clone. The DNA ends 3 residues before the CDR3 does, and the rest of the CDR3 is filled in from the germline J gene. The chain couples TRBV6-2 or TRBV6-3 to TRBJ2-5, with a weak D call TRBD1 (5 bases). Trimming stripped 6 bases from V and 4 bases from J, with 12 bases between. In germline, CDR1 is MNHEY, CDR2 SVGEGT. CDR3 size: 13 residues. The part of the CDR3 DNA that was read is TGTGCCAGCAGCCCCCGTACAGGAGAGACC. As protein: CASSPRTGET. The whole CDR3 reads CASSPRTGETQYF.

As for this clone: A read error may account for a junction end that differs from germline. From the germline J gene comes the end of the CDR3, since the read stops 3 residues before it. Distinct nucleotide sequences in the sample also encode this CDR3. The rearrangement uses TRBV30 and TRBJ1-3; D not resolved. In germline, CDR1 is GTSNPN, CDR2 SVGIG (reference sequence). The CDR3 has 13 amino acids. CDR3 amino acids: CAWNSVSGNTIYF. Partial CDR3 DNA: TGTGCCTGGAACAGTGTCTCTGGAAACACT.

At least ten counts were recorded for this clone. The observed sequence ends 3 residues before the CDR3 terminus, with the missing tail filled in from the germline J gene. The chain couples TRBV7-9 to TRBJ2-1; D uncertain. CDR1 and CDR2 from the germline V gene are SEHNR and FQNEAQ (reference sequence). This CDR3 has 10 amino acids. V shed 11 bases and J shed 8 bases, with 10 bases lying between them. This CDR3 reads CARTRDEQFF. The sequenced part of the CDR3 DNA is TGTGCCCGCACCCGGGATGAG.

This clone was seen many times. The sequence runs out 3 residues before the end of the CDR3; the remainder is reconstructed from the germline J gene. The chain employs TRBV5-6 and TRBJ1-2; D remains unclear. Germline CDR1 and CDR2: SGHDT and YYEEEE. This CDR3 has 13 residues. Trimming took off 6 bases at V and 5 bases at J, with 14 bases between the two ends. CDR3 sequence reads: CASTGEGRYGYTF. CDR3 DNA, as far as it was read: TGTGCCAGCACCGGGGAGGGTCGATATGGC.

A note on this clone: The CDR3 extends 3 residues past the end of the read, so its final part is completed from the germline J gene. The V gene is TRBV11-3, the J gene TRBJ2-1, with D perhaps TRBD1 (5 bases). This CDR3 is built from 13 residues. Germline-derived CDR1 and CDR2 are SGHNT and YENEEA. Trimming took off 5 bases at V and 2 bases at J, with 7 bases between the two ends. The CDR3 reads CASSRGPYNEQFF. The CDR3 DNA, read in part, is TGTGCCAGCAGCAGGGGCCCCTACAATGAG.

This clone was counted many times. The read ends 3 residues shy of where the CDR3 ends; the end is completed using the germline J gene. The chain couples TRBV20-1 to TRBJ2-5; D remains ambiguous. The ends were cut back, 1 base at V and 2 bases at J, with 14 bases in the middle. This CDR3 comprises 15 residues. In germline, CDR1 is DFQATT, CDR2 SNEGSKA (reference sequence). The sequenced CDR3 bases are TGCAGTGCTAGAGGCAGTATGGGCACTCAAGAGACC. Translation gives CSARGSMGTQET. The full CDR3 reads CSARGSMGTQETQYF.

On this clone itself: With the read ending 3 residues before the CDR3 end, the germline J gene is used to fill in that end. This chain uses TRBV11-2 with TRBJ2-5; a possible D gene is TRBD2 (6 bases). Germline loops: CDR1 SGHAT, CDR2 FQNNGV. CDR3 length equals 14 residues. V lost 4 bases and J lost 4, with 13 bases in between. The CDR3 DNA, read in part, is TGTGCCAGCAGCTCCACTAGGCGGGGAGAGACC. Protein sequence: CASSSTRRGET. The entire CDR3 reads CASSSTRRGETQYF.

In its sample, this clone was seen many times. CDR3 DNA (partial): TGTGCCAGTAGTATAGAAACTAGCGGGAGACTTTACAATGAG. Amino acids: CASSIETSGRLYNE. The whole CDR3 sequence reads CASSIETSGRLYNEQFF. The chain links TRBV19 to TRBJ2-1, with 11 bases that match TRBD2. The read falls 3 residues short of the CDR3 end, and the missing part is taken from the germline J gene. CDR1 is LNHDA and CDR2 is SQIVND in the germline V gene (reference sequence). CDR3 length: 17 amino acids. After removal of 0 bases from V and 4 bases from J, the junction contained 5 bases not matched to a gene.

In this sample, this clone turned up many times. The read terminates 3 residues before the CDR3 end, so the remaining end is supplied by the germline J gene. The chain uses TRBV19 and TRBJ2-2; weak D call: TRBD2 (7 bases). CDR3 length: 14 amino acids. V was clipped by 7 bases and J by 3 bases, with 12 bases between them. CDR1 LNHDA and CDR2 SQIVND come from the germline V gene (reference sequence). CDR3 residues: CASMAGADTGELFF. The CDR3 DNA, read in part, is TGTGCCAGTATGGCGGGGGCGGACACCGGGGAG.

The CDR3 protein is CASSPPTRGEDIYTF. Incomplete CDR3 DNA: TGTGCCAGCAGCCCGCCGACTAGAGGGGAAGACATC. The chain uses TRBV7-9 and TRBJ1-2, with D perhaps matching TRBD1 (5 bases). The CDR3 end is not reached by the read, which stops 3 residues before it; the germline J gene fills it in. From germline, CDR1 is SEHNR and CDR2 FQNEAQ (reference sequence). The CDR3 is 15 residues long.

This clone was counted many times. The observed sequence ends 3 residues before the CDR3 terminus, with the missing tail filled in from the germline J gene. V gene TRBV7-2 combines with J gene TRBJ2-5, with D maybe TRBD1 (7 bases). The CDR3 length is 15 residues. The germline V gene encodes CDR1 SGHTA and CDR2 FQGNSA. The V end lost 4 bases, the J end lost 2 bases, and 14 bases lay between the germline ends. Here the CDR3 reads CASSWLAGGQETQYF. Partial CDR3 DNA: TGTGCCAGCAGCTGGCTAGCAGGGGGGCAAGAGACC.

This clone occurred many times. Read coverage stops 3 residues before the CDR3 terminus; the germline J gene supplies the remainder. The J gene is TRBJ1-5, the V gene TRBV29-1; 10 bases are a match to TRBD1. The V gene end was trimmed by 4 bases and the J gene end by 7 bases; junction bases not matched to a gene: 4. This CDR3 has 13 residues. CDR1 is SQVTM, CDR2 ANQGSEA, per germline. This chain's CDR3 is CSVGTGGEQPQHF. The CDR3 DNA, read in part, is TGCAGCGTTGGGACAGGGGGGGAACAGCCC.

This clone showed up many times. CDR3 sequence: CASSLGPGQGRGYTF. The DNA read from the CDR3 is TGTGCCAGCAGCTTAGGCCCGGGACAGGGACGAGGC. This chain uses TRBV7-2 with TRBJ1-2; TRBD1 matches at 9 bases. Sequencing ends 3 residues short of the CDR3 end; the germline J gene provides the rest. The CDR3 covers 15 residues. Germline V CDR1 and CDR2: SGHTA, FQGNSA. Drawing the rest from reference TRBV7-2 and TRBJ1-2, the complete variable domain is GAGVSQSPSNKVTEKGKDVELRCDPISGHTALYWYRQSLGQGLEFLIYFQGNSAPDKSGLPSDRFSAERTGGSVSTLTIQRTQQEDSAVYLCASSLGPGQGRGYTFGSGTRLTVV.

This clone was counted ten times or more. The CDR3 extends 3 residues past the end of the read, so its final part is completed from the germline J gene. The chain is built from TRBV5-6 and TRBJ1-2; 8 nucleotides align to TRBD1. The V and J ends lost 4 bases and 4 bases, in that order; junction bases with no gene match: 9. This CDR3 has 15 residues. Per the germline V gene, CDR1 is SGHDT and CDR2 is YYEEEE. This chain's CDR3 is CASSLQGAEGYGYTF. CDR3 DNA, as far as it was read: TGTGCCAGCAGCCTTCAGGGGGCTGAGGGCTATGGC.

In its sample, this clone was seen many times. Incomplete CDR3 DNA: TGTGCCGTCTCGACTAGCGGGGGCCCCTACGAG. This encodes CAVSTSGGPYE. The full CDR3 is CAVSTSGGPYEQYF. The rearrangement links TRBV10-3 to TRBJ2-7; TRBD2 aligns across 12 bases. The read ends 3 residues early relative to the CDR3; the germline J gene fills the gap. The CDR3 has 14 residues. The ends lost 11 bases at V and 2 bases at J; junction bases unmatched: 7. CDR1 is ENHRY, CDR2 SYGVKD, per germline.

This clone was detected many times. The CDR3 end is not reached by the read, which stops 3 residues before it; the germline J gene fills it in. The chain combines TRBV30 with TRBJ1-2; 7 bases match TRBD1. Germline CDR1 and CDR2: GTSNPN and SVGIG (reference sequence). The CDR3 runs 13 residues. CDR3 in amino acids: CAWSGGTANGYTF. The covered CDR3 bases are TGTGCCTGGAGTGGCGGGACAGCGAACGGC.